What follows is one T cell receptor beta chain and its context. This clone appeared once. The specificity of this receptor is unknown. No much larger clonotype is one base removed from it; base qualities were not supplied. The library relied on the immunoSEQ multiplex PCR assay. Adaptive Biotechnologies carried out high-throughput TCR-beta CDR3 sequencing of genomic DNA for most patients. For the original study's pipeline: TCR sequencing data were retrieved from Adaptive's ImmunoSEQ software for 15 to 20 patients, whereas a few other patients were processed with MiXCR and VDJtools. CDR3 nucleotide sequences shared between donor and recipient were removed because their origin could not be assigned. At least 2-fold expansion over unstimulated cells and a minimum CFSE-low frequency of 0.002% (template counts) or 0.001% (read counts) were required for clones to be classified as alloreactive. Mappable clones were those detected in sequenced pre-transplant spleen, lymph node, or MLR CFSE-low populations of the donor or recipient. Cumulative frequency of alloreactive clones was calculated as a percentage of all sequences weighted by copy number. TCRdb retrieved this table from immuneACCESS and kept in-frame rearrangements only. Not all clones are present; in checked studies, unresolved V genes account for under half, and no reason is known for the remainder. V, J and clone size derive from that table, while D and trimming were established from the DNA sequence. The sample profile shows roughly 99,000 clones; about 82% of them were found once. The ten largest clones capture roughly 1.4% of the sample.

Blood samples were collected up to 4 times in the first month after transplant and then at least monthly when available. The data derive from a study of graft-versus-host responses after intestinal transplantation (dated by TCRdb to about 2021). With respect to the entire study: The transplants that recipients received were multivisceral, liver-intestinal, or isolated intestinal. Anti-thymocyte globulin induction was given to all recipients, followed by maintenance tacrolimus and steroids for two to four years. Bulk TCR-beta CDR3 sequencing was used to track graft-versus-host and host-versus-graft alloreactive T cell clones in the graft, circulation and bone marrow after intestinal transplantation. Alloreactive clones were identified by sequencing pre-transplant mixed lymphocyte reaction products and comparing these products with unstimulated pre-transplant donor and recipient T cells. The cohort enrolled under 30 intestinal transplant recipients, one of whom was a retransplant, and 3 patients without pretransplant specimens were excluded. A peak of at least 4% donor T cells among recipient peripheral blood mononuclear cells was the definition used for donor T cell macrochimerism. Samples from a few later patients were sequenced in-house on an Illumina MiSeq with MiXCR processing rather than by the commercial service. What the research found in general, with its limitations: Early after transplant, peak levels of circulating GvH clones were associated with declines in HvG clones. GvH clones turned up in recipient bone marrow, with some appearing earlier in ileal mucosa or blood, a pattern consistent with an intestinal mucosal origin. In patients with donor T cell macrochimerism, the allografts had high GvH to HvG T cell clonal ratios. The conclusions were limited by the relatively low number and heterogeneity of the intestinal transplant patients.

Sequences were derived from PBMCs, sampled 255 days after intestinal transplant. The clonotype originates from a human patient who received an intestinal transplant, so some T cells may come from the graft donor.

The CDR3 has the sequence CAWSADRQGYQPQHF. The nucleotides read TGTGCCTGGAGTGCAGACAGACAGGGGTATCAGCCCCAGCATTTT. The chain joins TRBV30 to TRBJ1-5, and 8 junctional nucleotides match TRBD1. The junction shows trimming of 1 base on V and 5 bases on J, and the gene matches do not reach 7 bases of it. Based on the germline V gene (reference sequence), the CDR1 and CDR2 sequences are GTSNPN and SVGIG. The CDR3 spans 15 residues, from the cysteine through the phenylalanine. Only CDR3 DNA is held: 45 bases, read in frame from base 1. Where the CDR3 stops, the reference TRBV30 and TRBJ1-5 genes take over; the full variable domain is SQTIHQWPATLVQPVGSPLSLECTVEGTSNPNLYWYRQAAGRGLQLLFYSVGIGQISSEVPQNLSASRPQDRQFILSSKKLLLSDSGFYLCAWSADRQGYQPQHFGDGTRLSIL.